The clone carrying this T cell receptor beta chain was counted a few times. Its specificity is unknown. V lost 1 base and J lost 3, with 12 bases in between. CDR1 is ENHRY and CDR2 is SYGVKD in the germline V gene. This CDR3 contains 15 residues. The PCR had 60 Vbeta and 13 Jbeta primers. TCRdb's table, derived via immunoSEQ multiplex PCR, lists solely in-frame clones and lacks some. The sample has 65,000 to 85,000 clones, roughly 70% seen once. The data derive from a study of cytomegalovirus exposure and HLA in healthy donors. Broader study findings: In a later analysis, specific HLA alleles were associated with approximately 17,000 TCR beta sequences at a 0.05 false discovery rate.

V is TRBV10-3 and J is TRBJ1-1; TRBD1 is a possible D gene (5 bases). The clonotype comes from a man aged 60 to 69 in good health and CMV-seropositive. The material sequenced was PBMCs. The CDR3 coding sequence is TGTGCCATCAGTGAGTTAGGGGAGGCGGACACTGAAGCTTTCTTT. Protein product: CAISELGEADTEAFF.